This T cell receptor (beta chain) was retrieved from a study of human T cells and chemical hapten exposure. Time point reported: pre-sensitization, week 0. As to treatment: therapeutic diphenylcyclopropenone sensitization with weekly scalp DPC. Before extraction, the whole blood was not fractionated, and total RNA was taken from it. This clonotype was observed at least ten times. Its antigen is as yet unknown. Study-level findings and limits: With DPC sensitization, TCRs exceeding 1 in 1000 frequency showed no change.

V lost 1 base, J lost 1 base, and 1 base stayed unmatched. Germline values: CDR1 MDHEN, CDR2 SYDVKM. This CDR3 contains 15 residues. In the study's own analysis: Samples had a median of 95,638 TCRs, ranging 23,224 to 690,600. TCRdb analysed the RACE reads with MiXCR anew, one entry per CDR3 protein. It is TCRdb's table, rather than the study itself, that gives the V and J calls and clone size. The sample yields roughly 34,000 distinct CDR3 sequences, 10% seen once. The chain recombines TRBV28 with TRBJ2-1; 7 nucleotides align to TRBD1. The source is a man in his forties or fifties with alopecia areata. Some clones in this sample may be carry-over from other donors' samples. The sequencing used whole blood, collected in connection with sensitization to the hapten diphenylcyclopropenone (DPC). The CDR3 sequence: CASSLSGGSYNEQFF. For the CDR3, the DNA is TGTGCCAGCAGTTTATCAGGGGGTTCCTACAATGAGCAGTTCTTC.